This T cell receptor beta chain stems from a study of blood T cell repertoires in COVID-19 (dated by TCRdb to about 2020). Regarding the research as a whole: Samples from collaborators originated in the United States, Italy and Spain and spanned both the acute and convalescent phases of COVID-19. The material from the prospective study consisted of cDNA or gDNA derived from T cells, B-cell-depleted T cells, or PBMCs. The dataset comprised deeply sampled blood TCRbeta repertoires from subjects exposed to, actively infected with, or recovered from COVID-19. The repertoires were released in a freely available public database meant as a resource for research on the immune response to SARS-CoV-2. Samples came from the ongoing ImmuneRACE study (first 160 participants) plus 1,254 subjects from 6 global collaborators. The sample metadata nearly always contained a de-identified subject ID, COVID-19 status, age in years and sex. HLA class I and class II types, where available, came from metadata supplied by the sample provider rather than from assay-based typing.

Results the study describes overall, beyond this receptor: The quantity of clinical and demographic metadata differed by source and by participant and was supplied without curation.

The collaborating institutions used their own protocols to collect whole blood in K2EDTA tubes. For TCRbeta analysis, collaborators shipped samples as frozen whole blood, isolated PBMCs, or DNA extracted from either of those sample types. Measured from the cysteine to the phenylalanine, the CDR3 is 16 residues long. Only the CDR3 DNA is retained, 48 bases long and in frame from the first base. The germline V end is reduced by 2 bases and the J end by 2 bases; junction bases left unmatched: 6. CDR1 and CDR2, per the germline V gene, are MGHRA and YSYEKL. TCRbeta CDR3 regions were amplified from genomic DNA using the immunoSEQ Assay, a bias-controlled multiplex PCR. The authors' pipeline ran thus. Within the assay, amplification of reference gene primers was used to estimate how many nucleated cells each sample contained. To quantify the absolute abundance of each unique TCRbeta CDR3 rearrangement, sequence reads were collapsed and filtered. Productive Simpson clonality was computed per sample as the square root of Simpson's diversity index over productive rearrangements. Held by TCRdb, this immuneACCESS table contains in-frame sequences only and omits some clones. Under half of the omission traces to an unresolved V gene where checked; the cause of the rest is unknown. V and J calls and clone size are copied from that table; D and trimming were computed from the DNA. The sample table records about 74,000 clones; 85% to 95% of these occur just once. 4.5% to 6% of the sample rests with the top ten.

A single count supports this clone. Its antigen target is currently unknown. The sample holds no much larger clone one base away, and base qualities are not on file. The TCR was taken from a woman between 55 and 75 years old with active COVID-19. The specimen sequenced was peripheral blood. The chain employs TRBV4-1 and TRBJ2-7, and TRBD2 matches 10 of the central bases. The nucleotide sequence is given as TGCGCCAGCAGCCAATCTCCGGGACTAGCGACCTACGAGCAGTACTTC. This translates into CASSQSPGLATYEQYF.